In this sample, the clone carrying this T cell receptor beta chain turned up once. The data were obtained in a study of T cell changes during pregnancy in multiple sclerosis. The assay was immunoSEQ multiplex PCR, and TCRdb's table has in-frame clones only and misses some. The sample holds 40,000 to 45,000 clones, about 91% seen once. Germline lookup yields CDR1 GTSNPN and CDR2 SVGIG (reference sequence). V was pared by 5 bases and J by 1 base, with 15 bases between. CDR3 length: 15 amino acids. This sequence originates from a female donor with multiple sclerosis, enrolled in a pregnancy study. The sequences come from CD4+ T cells from peripheral blood mononuclear cells, collected in the first trimester of pregnancy. The V and J genes are TRBV30 and TRBJ2-4, with D possibly TRBD2 on 6 matching bases. CDR3 sequence: CAWARGSGAKNIQYF. The DNA for the CDR3 is TGTGCCTGGGCTCGGGGGTCTGGGGCCAAAAACATTCAGTACTTC.